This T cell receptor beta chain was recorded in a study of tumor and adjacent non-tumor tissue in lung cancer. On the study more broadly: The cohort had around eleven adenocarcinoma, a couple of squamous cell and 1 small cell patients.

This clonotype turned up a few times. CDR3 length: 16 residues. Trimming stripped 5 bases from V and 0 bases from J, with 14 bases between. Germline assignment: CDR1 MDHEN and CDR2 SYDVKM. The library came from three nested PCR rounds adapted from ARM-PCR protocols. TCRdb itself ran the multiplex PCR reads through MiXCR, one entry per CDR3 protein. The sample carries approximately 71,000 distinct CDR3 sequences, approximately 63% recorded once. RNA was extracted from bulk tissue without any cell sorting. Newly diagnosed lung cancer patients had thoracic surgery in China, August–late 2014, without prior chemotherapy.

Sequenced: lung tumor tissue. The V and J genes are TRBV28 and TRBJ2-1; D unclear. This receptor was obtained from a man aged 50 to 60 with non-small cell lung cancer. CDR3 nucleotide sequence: TGTGCCAGCAGTACCCAACTGGAGAGCTCCTACAATGAGCAGTTCTTC. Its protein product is CASSTQLESSYNEQFF.